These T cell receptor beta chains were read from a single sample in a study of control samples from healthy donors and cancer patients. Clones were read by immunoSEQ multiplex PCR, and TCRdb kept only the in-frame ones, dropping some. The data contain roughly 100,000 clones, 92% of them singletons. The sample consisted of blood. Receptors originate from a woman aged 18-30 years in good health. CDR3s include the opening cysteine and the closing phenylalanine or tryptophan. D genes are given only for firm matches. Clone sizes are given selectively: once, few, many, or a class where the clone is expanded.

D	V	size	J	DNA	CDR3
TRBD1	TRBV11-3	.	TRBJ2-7	TGTGCCAGCAGCCCCCGGACAGGGGGCGTCTACGAGCAGTACTTC	CASSPRTGGVYEQYF
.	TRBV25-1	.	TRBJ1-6	TGTGCCAGCAGTGAATTTAAGGGGAGCTCCTATAATTCACCCCTCCACTTT	CASSEFKGSSYNSPLHF
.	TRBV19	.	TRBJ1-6	TGTGCCAGTAGTATACAGGGAAATTCACCCCTCCACTTT	CASSIQGNSPLHF
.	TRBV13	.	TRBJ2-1	TGTGCCAGCAGCCAGCACACGAGCTCCTACAATGAGCAGTTCTTC	CASSQHTSSYNEQFF
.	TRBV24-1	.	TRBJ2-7	TGTGCCACCAGTGATTCGTTACATCTTTACGAGCAGTACTTC	CATSDSLHLYEQYF
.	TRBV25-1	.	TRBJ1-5	TGTGCCAGCAGTGAATTCGGCGCAAGTCAGCCCCAGCATTTT	CASSEFGASQPQHF
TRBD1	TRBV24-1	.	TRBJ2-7	TGTGCCACCAGTGGGACAGGGGGCTACGAGCAGTACTTC	CATSGTGGYEQYF
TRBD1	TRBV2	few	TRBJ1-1	TGTGCCAGCACCAGCGTCGGTTGGACAGGGGAGTTCGCTTTCTTT	CASTSVGWTGEFAFF
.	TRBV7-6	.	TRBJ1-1	TGTGCCAGCAGCTTAAATGTTTTCGGGGAGAACACTGAAGCTTTCTTT	CASSLNVFGENTEAFF
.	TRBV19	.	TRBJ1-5	TGTGCCAGTAGTACCGACAGCGGGACCCAGCATTTT	CASSTDSGTQHF
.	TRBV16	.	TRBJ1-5	TGTGCCAGCAGCCAATCAGGGGGATTTAATCAGCCCCAGCATTTT	CASSQSGGFNQPQHF
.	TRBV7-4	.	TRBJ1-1	TGTGCCAGCAGCTTAAAAGCAAAGGGCACTGAAGCTTTCTTT	CASSLKAKGTEAFF
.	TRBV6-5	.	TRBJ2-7	TGTGCCAGCAGTAACTCCGGGACACCTTCCTACGAGCAGTACTTC	CASSNSGTPSYEQYF
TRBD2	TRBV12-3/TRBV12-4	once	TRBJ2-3	TGTGCCAGCAGGCCGACCGCGGGGGGGCAGTATTTT	CASRPTAGGQYF
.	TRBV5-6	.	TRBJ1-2	TGTGCCAGCAGCTTGTGGGGGATTAAGAATAGTGGCTACACCTTC	CASSLWGIKNSGYTF
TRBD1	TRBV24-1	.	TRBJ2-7	TGTGCCACCAGTGCGACGGGGACAGGGCGCTACGAGCAGTACTTC	CATSATGTGRYEQYF
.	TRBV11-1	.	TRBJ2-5	TGTGCCAGCAGCTTTTCATCCAGGGGAGAGACCCAGTACTTC	CASSFSSRGETQYF